The entry that follows covers one TCR beta chain sequence. Its target is not known. The CDR3 covers 17 residues. The ends lost 4 bases at V and 4 bases at J; junction bases unmatched: 13. Germline CDR1 is SGHRS and CDR2 is YFSETQ. The sample is drawn from a study of vaccination effects on CD4 cells after COVID-19. About the study: It was a median of 72 days after the second dose that post-vaccine samples were obtained. Overall study findings and caveats: The study found that only 1 of 255 vaccine-induced clones from healthy vaccinees cross-reacted with common cold coronaviruses.

Sequencing used immunoSEQ multiplex PCR; TCRdb keeps in-frame clones, though not all of them. The sample includes 45,000 to 55,000 clones, about three quarters of them seen just once. Culturing for more than eight days preceded CD4+ T cell isolation. Each person got two doses of an mRNA SARS-CoV-2 vaccine, BNT162b2 or mRNA-1273. This clonotype originated in a human donor who received a COVID-19 vaccine. The J gene is TRBJ2-3, the V gene TRBV5-1; 9 bases match TRBD2. The specimen was CD4+ T cells from PBMCs cultured without peptide, collected after COVID-19 vaccination. Here the CDR3 reads CASSRRRGRGGADTQYF. The CDR3 DNA reads TGCGCCAGCAGCCGCCGCCGGGGGCGGGGGGGCGCAGATACGCAGTATTTT. Drawing the rest from reference TRBV5-1 and TRBJ2-3, the complete variable domain is KAGVTQTPRYLIKTRGQQVTLSCSPISGHRSVSWYQQTPGQGLQFLFEYFSETQRNKGNFPGRFSGRQFSNSRSEMNVSTLELGDSALYLCASSRRRGRGGADTQYFGPGTRLTVL.